The 25 T cell receptor beta chains reported below all come from one sample, sequenced in a study of metastatic and nonmetastatic thyroid tumors. TCRdb reanalyzed the PCR reads via MiXCR. The data contain about 26,000 clones, around 14% of them singletons. All patients were untreated before thyroid surgery. Sequenced material: blood. The receptors originated from a female donor with papillary thyroid cancer or a benign thyroid nodule (not recorded which). Some clones in this sample may be carry-over from other donors' samples.

This clone was seen only a few times. This chain connects TRBV30 to TRBJ2-7, with D maybe TRBD1 (6 bases). V dropped 2 bases and J dropped 0 bases, with 14 bases sitting between them. The length of the CDR3 is 15 residues. Germline V CDR1 and CDR2: GTSNPN, SVGIG (reference sequence). The CDR3 spells CAWSPWQGISYEQYF. The CDR3 nucleotides read TGTGCCTGGAGTCCCTGGCAGGGGATCTCCTACGAGCAGTACTTC.

Ten or more counts support this clone. This could be a read error, since a much larger clone is one nucleotide away. This sample also contains other DNA sequences that code for the same CDR3. The chain uses TRBV20-1 and TRBJ2-7; 8 bases match TRBD2. The length of the CDR3 is 15 residues. CDR1 is DFQATT and CDR2 is SNEGSKA in the germline V gene (reference sequence). In nucleotides, the CDR3 is TGCAGCGCTAGAGATGCTTTAGCGGGGACCTACGAGCAGTACTTC. This sequence encodes CSARDALAGTYEQYF.

There are many counts of this clone. Other DNA sequences within the sample encode an identical CDR3. The chain has TRBV15 and TRBJ2-3; D perhaps matches TRBD2 (6 bases). The V gene lost 1 base and the J gene lost 2 bases, with 10 bases spanning the gap. Per germline, CDR1 LNHNV and CDR2 YYDKDF (reference sequence). The CDR3 consists of 15 residues. Here the CDR3 DNA reads TGTGCCACCAGCAGAGGAATAGCGGTCACAGATACGCAGTATTTT. Residues: CATSRGIAVTDTQYF.

In regard to this clone: One end of the junction varies from germline; a read error may be responsible. The sample holds other DNA sequences that translate to the same CDR3. The chain couples TRBV7-9 to TRBJ1-1; D gene uncertain. This CDR3 comprises 13 residues. In germline, CDR1 is SEHNR, CDR2 FQNEAQ (reference sequence). This CDR3 is CASSLVAGTEAFF. For the CDR3, the DNA is TGTGCCAGCAGTTTAGTTGCAGGAACTGAAGCTTTCTTT.

This clone was detected ten times or more. The same CDR3 arises from other DNA sequences in this sample as well. This sequence joins TRBV10-3 and TRBJ2-7; D is unclear. The CDR3 sequence is 12 residues long. From germline, CDR1 is ENHRY and CDR2 SYGVKD. Between the trimmed V and J ends, which lost 3 bases and 2 bases, there was a span of 5 bases. The CDR3 nucleotides are TGTGCCATCAGTGAATCGACCTACGAGCAGTACTTC. It codes for CAISESTYEQYF.

This clone was counted many times. CDR3 bases: TGCAGTGCTAGACTGGACTCAAGCTCCTACAATGAGCAGTTCTTC. Protein product: CSARLDSSSYNEQFF. The J gene is TRBJ2-1, the V gene TRBV20-1; tentatively, D is TRBD2 (5 bases). In germline, CDR1 is DFQATT, CDR2 SNEGSKA (reference sequence). The CDR3 spans 15 residues. Trimming shortened V by 2 bases and J by 0 bases, and 11 bases separated the two germline ends.

The CDR3, as DNA: TGCAGTGCTCCCCGGGGGGAAAGGCGCACTGAAGCTTTCTTT. It encodes CSAPRGERRTEAFF. The chain uses TRBV20-1 and TRBJ1-1; possible D gene TRBD1, 5 bases. The germline CDR1 and CDR2 sequences are DFQATT and SNEGSKA (reference sequence). V lost 5 bases and J lost 4, with 17 bases in between. CDR3 length equals 14 residues.

This clone was seen many times. The gene calls are TRBV27 and TRBJ2-1; D tentatively fits TRBD1 or TRBD2 (5 bases each). The CDR3 extends over 13 amino acids. V was pared by 9 bases and J by 4 bases, with 13 bases between. Germline V lookup: CDR1 MNHEY, CDR2 SMNVEV (reference sequence). CDR3 amino acids: CASHPGRYNEQFF. CDR3 in DNA: TGTGCCAGTCATCCGGGACGGTACAATGAGCAGTTCTTC.

This clone was seen many times. V is TRBV3-1 and J is TRBJ2-7; 8 bases fit TRBD2. The CDR3 runs to 16 residues. After removal of 0 bases from V and 4 bases from J, the junction contained 8 bases not matched to a gene. Germline loops: CDR1 LGHDT, CDR2 YNNKEL (reference sequence). The CDR3 region has the DNA TGTGCCAGCAGCCAAGACCCCGGGACTAGAGGGTACGAGCAGTACTTC. Translating it yields CASSQDPGTRGYEQYF.

This clone was seen at least ten times. The J gene is TRBJ2-4, the V gene TRBV7-9; 7 bases fit TRBD1. CDR1 and CDR2 from the germline V gene are SEHNR and FQNEAQ (reference sequence). The V gene end was trimmed by 5 bases and the J gene end by 1 base; junction bases not matched to a gene: 8. The CDR3 totals 16 residues. The CDR3 DNA reads TGTGCCAGCAGCAAGGGACAGCCAGTGGCCAAAAACATTCAGTACTTC. Its translation: CASSKGQPVAKNIQYF.

This clone was seen repeatedly, ten times or more. The chain has TRBV30 and TRBJ2-1; TRBD2 aligns across 10 bases. The J segment lost 9 bases and the V segment lost 4 bases, leaving 9 bases of the junction unmatched. CDR1 is GTSNPN and CDR2 is SVGIG in the germline V gene (reference sequence). This CDR3 has 14 residues. CDR3 amino acids: CAWKGTSVGREQFF. Written as DNA, the CDR3 is TGTGCCTGGAAAGGGACTAGCGTCGGCCGTGAGCAGTTCTTC.

This clone appeared many times. The chain has TRBV2 and TRBJ2-5; TRBD2 agrees at 11 bases. The ends lost 6 bases at V and 4 bases at J; junction bases unmatched: 13. Germline V gives CDR1 SNHLY, CDR2 FYNNEI. The CDR3 covers 17 residues. DNA for the CDR3: TGTGCCAGCAGCGAGACCGGACTAGCGGGCGGGCGAGAGACCCAGTACTTC. Its translation: CASSETGLAGGRETQYF.

This clone is judged medium-sized. V gene TRBV30 combines with J gene TRBJ1-2, with no clear D. Germline V gives CDR1 GTSNPN, CDR2 SVGIG (reference sequence). V lost 5 bases to trimming and J lost 4 bases, with 8 bases between them. The CDR3 spans 11 residues. The CDR3 DNA reads as TGTGCCTGGCAAGAGGCCTATGGCTACACCTTC. Translation: CAWQEAYGYTF.

This clone is termed medium-sized. The chain combines TRBV4-3 with TRBJ1-1; possibly TRBD1 for D (5 bases). The CDR3 runs to 14 residues. Germline V lookup: CDR1 LGHNA, CDR2 YSLEER. The V gene lost 2 bases and the J gene lost 8 bases, with 15 bases spanning the gap. The CDR3 sequence: CASSQRLGQGEAFF. CDR3 sequence (DNA): TGCGCCAGCAGCCAACGACTGGGGCAGGGCGAAGCTTTCTTT.

This clone came up many times. The chain joins TRBV14 to TRBJ2-1; 8 bases agree with TRBD2. Germline V gene sequence: CDR1 SGHDN, CDR2 FVKESK. V was clipped by 1 base and J by 7 bases; unmatched bases: 9. The CDR3 runs 16 residues. CDR3 amino acids: CASSQVLAGKMNEQFF. The CDR3 bases are TGTGCCAGCAGCCAAGTCCTAGCGGGCAAAATGAATGAGCAGTTCTTC.

This clone counts as medium-sized. The CDR3 sequence is CASSGAYEQYF. The CDR3 region has the DNA TGTGCCAGCAGTGGGGCCTACGAGCAGTACTTC. The chain uses TRBV6-1 and TRBJ2-7; no firm D call. Per the germline V gene, CDR1 is MNHNS and CDR2 is SASEGT. V lost 4 bases, J lost 2 bases, and 3 bases lay in between. The CDR3 sequence is 11 residues long.

This chain connects TRBV18 to TRBJ2-7; tentatively, D is TRBD1 (5 bases). The germline V gene has CDR1 KGHSH and CDR2 LQKENI. The V gene lost 1 base and the J gene lost 7 bases, with 20 bases spanning the gap. This CDR3 is 16 amino acids long. In nucleotides, the CDR3 is TGTGCCAGCTCACCACAGACAGACCCATCCCAGTGGGAGCAGTACTTC. Protein: CASSPQTDPSQWEQYF.

This clone was counted only a few times. A much more abundant neighbour one base away suggests this may be a read error. The V call is TRBV5-1, the J call TRBJ2-5; D not resolved. The germline V gene encodes CDR1 SGHRS and CDR2 YFSETQ. The CDR3 sequence is 14 residues long. Trimming left V 2 bases short and J 6 bases short, with 14 bases between. In DNA, the CDR3 is TGCGCCAGCAGCTTAGTTGTGTTTTCGAAGACCCAGTACTTC. This sequence encodes CASSLVVFSKTQYF.

This clone was counted many times. V and J are TRBV19 and TRBJ2-7; TRBD2 aligns across 12 bases. V trimming: 6 bases; J trimming: 0 bases; junction bases outside the gene matches: 0. The germline V gene has CDR1 LNHDA and CDR2 SQIVND (reference sequence). The CDR3 is 14 residues long. CDR3 DNA sequence: TGTGCCAGTAGGACTAGCGGGAGCTCCTACGAGCAGTACTTC. Its protein is CASRTSGSSYEQYF.

Comment on this clone: At one end, the junction sequence differs from germline, possibly due to a read error. The V and J genes are TRBV6-2 or TRBV6-3 and TRBJ1-5, with 10 bases lining up with TRBD1. Germline-derived CDR1 and CDR2 are MNHEY and SVGEGT. The CDR3 spans 16 residues. CDR3 nucleotide sequence: TGTGCCAGCAGTACCACGGGACAGGGGAGCAATCAGACCCAGCATTTT. Translated, it gives CASSTTGQGSNQTQHF.

This clone was counted a single time. Here the CDR3 DNA reads TGCGCCAGCAGCATGGGACAGGGTTATTCACCCCTCCACTTT. Encoded protein: CASSMGQGYSPLHF. The V gene is TRBV5-1, the J gene TRBJ1-6; TRBD1 aligns across 9 bases. The CDR3 has 14 amino acids. Per germline, CDR1 SGHRS and CDR2 YFSETQ. J lost 8 bases, V lost 4 bases, and 4 bases had no gene match.

This clone was counted ten times or more. The chain carries TRBV2 and TRBJ1-4; the D gene is possibly TRBD1 (6 bases). Per the germline V gene, CDR1 is SNHLY and CDR2 is FYNNEI. V gave up 5 bases and J gave up 6 bases, with 7 bases separating them. The CDR3 length is 12 residues. The chain's CDR3 is CASSSGDEKLFF. CDR3 sequence (DNA): TGTGCCAGCAGTTCAGGGGATGAAAAACTGTTTTTT.

This clone was found many times. The chain uses TRBV13 and TRBJ2-1; 9 nucleotides align to TRBD1. V gave up 5 bases and J gave up 9 bases; unmatched junction bases: 8. Looked up from germline, CDR1 is PRHDT and CDR2 is FYEKMQ (reference sequence). This CDR3 has 14 residues. CDR3 DNA: TGTGCCAGCAGCCAAAGGGGACAGGGTTTTGAGCAGTTCTTC. Translating it yields CASSQRGQGFEQFF.

This clone was recorded many times. The chain carries TRBV16 and TRBJ1-2; D is unclear. V was trimmed by 0 bases and J by 3 bases, leaving 11 bases between them. This CDR3 has 15 residues. Germline V CDR1 and CDR2: KGHSY, FQNENV. CDR3 in amino acids: CASSQSRSGDYGYTF. In DNA, the CDR3 is TGTGCCAGCAGCCAATCCAGGTCCGGGGACTATGGCTACACCTTC.

This clone was seen at least ten times. J is TRBJ2-7 and V is TRBV19, with D possibly TRBD2 on 6 matching bases. CDR1 is LNHDA and CDR2 is SQIVND in the germline V gene (reference sequence). Trimming took 2 bases from V and 7 from J, leaving 21 bases between them. The CDR3 runs 16 residues. In DNA, the CDR3 is TGTGCCAGTAGTATACGGGGAGGCACCTCGATCCTAGAGCAGTACTTC. Translated: CASSIRGGTSILEQYF.